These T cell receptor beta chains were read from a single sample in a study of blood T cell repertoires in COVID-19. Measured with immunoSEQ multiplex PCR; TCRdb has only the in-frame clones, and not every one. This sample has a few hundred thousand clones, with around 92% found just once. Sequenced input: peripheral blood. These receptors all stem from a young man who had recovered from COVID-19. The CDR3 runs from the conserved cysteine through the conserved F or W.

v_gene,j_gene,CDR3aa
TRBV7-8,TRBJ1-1,CASSLSGSNTEAFF
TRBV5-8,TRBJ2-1,CASSAGTGEYNEQFF
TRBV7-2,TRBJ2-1,CVSSLNRGRGTIDEQFF
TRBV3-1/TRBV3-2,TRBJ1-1,CASSPSRGMNTEAFF
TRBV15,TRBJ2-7,CATSLGGQGSYEQYF
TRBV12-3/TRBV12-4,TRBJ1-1,CASSQGLNTEAFF
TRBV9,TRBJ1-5,CASSETGLGQPQHF
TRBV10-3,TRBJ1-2,CASRDRNNYGYTF
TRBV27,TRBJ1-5,CASSLGGGPQHF
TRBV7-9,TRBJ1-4,CASSLGGWNEKLFF
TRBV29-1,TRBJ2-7,CSATGGASYEQYF
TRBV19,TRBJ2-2,CASSPRGVSNTGELFF
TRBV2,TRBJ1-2,CASRQGQNYGYTF
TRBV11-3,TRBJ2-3,CASSSGTSETTDTQYF
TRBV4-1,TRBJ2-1,CASSHGGNNEQFF
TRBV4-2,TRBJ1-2,CASSTPTGPNYGYTF
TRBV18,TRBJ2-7,CASSPGLAGATSYEQYF
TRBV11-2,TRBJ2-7,CASSFGGPLLEQYF
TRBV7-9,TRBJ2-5,CASSLADLTRDIQETQYF
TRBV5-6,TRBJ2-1,CASSRDWDEQFF
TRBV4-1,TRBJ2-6,CASSQVGAAANVLTF
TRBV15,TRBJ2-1,CATRRETSTNEQFF
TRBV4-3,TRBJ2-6,CASSQDGGQGANVLTF
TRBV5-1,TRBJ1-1,CASSLVGNMNTEAFF
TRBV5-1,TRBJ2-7,CASSGAGTSPYEQYF
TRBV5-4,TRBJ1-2,CASSLYMGANGYTF
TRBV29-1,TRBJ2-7,CSVEGGPSYEQYF
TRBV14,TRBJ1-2,CASSQVRGDYGYTF
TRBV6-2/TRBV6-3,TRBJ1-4,CASSDIMKLFF
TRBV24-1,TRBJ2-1,CATSDLAQNEQFF
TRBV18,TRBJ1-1,CASSQGQGARDTEAFF
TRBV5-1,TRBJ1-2,CASSPGQNYGYTF
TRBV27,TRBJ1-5,CASSLGTGRRDQPQHF
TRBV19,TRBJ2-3,CASSSPEVVDTQYF
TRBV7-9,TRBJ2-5,CASSSGRGGQETQYF
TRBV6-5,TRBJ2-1,CASSYSTSGRAYEQFF
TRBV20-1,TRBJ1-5,CSASIPNQPQHF
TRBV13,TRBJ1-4,CASSVRGTNEKLFF
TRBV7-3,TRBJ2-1,CASSLSSSYNEQFF
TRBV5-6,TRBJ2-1,CASSFAGSSSYNEQFF
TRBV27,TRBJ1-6,CASSRDSVWSPLHF